Below, 20 T cell receptor beta chains from the same sample are listed, as sequenced in a study of identical twins. TCRdb re-called the 5' RACE reads through MiXCR, storing one row per CDR3 protein. The table includes approximately 600,000 distinct CDR3 sequences, just over 7% detected once. The data were also submitted as part of a second study, on yellow fever vaccine responses in identical twins.

What was sequenced was PBMCs. These receptor sequences come from a woman aged 18-29 years in good health.

This clonotype has just a few counts. The CDR3 DNA reads as TGTGCCAGCAGCTTATCCGGTGGAAGAAACACCATATATTTT. Its translation is CASSLSGGRNTIYF. The genes are TRBV5-5 and TRBJ1-3; no firm D call. Germline V gives CDR1 SGHKS, CDR2 YYEKEE (reference sequence). The CDR3 has 14 residues. Trimming took off 2 bases at V and 5 bases at J, with 11 bases between the two ends.

The V call is TRBV3-1, the J call TRBJ1-5; TRBD1 aligns across 7 bases. There are 15 residues in the CDR3. The V and J ends lost 4 bases and 6 bases, in that order; junction bases with no gene match: 9. The germline CDR1 and CDR2 sequences are LGHDT and YNNKEL (reference sequence). CDR3 DNA sequence: TGTGCCAGCAGCCCAAGGGGGACAGTTACTCAGCCCCAGCATTTT. Translated: CASSPRGTVTQPQHF.

A single count supports this clonotype. The genes are TRBV7-6 and TRBJ2-5; 7 bases line up with TRBD2. Unmatched junction bases numbered 13, after V lost 8 bases and J lost 4 bases. This CDR3 contains 15 residues. Germline V CDR1 and CDR2: SGHVS, FNYEAQ. The CDR3 sequence: CASALELASGETQYF. The DNA for the CDR3 is TGTGCCAGCGCCCTGGAACTAGCGAGCGGAGAGACCCAGTACTTC.

This clonotype has a handful of counts. V gene TRBV5-1 combines with J gene TRBJ2-7; 7 bases match TRBD1. Trimming took 4 bases from V and 3 from J; bases not matched to a gene: 13. Germline CDR1 and CDR2: SGHRS and YFSETQ. The CDR3 runs to 16 residues. The CDR3 region is CASSTSRDSGFYEQYF. Here the CDR3 DNA reads TGCGCCAGCAGCACTAGTCGGGACAGCGGATTCTACGAGCAGTACTTC.

This clonotype has ten or more counts. The J gene is TRBJ1-5, the V gene TRBV24-1, with D hard to call. The germline V gene has CDR1 KGHDR and CDR2 SFDVKD. This CDR3 comprises 13 residues. The V end was cut by 4 bases, the J end by 2 bases, with 5 bases between. CDR3 sequence: CATSEVGNQPQHF. CDR3 nucleotide sequence: TGTGCCACCAGTGAGGTTGGCAATCAGCCCCAGCATTTT.

This clonotype was picked up a small number of times. V gene TRBV25-1 combines with J gene TRBJ2-2; TRBD1 agrees at 7 bases. The CDR3 extends over 16 amino acids. Looked up from germline, CDR1 is MGHDK and CDR2 is SYGVNS. V lost 2 bases and J lost 6; bases outside the gene matches: 9. This CDR3 is CASSEPGQVLAGELFF. Here the CDR3 DNA reads TGTGCCAGCAGTGAACCCGGACAGGTATTGGCCGGGGAGCTGTTTTTT.

This clonotype has a handful of counts. The J gene is TRBJ2-3, the V gene TRBV25-1; D may be TRBD1 (6 bases). Germline V gene lookup returns CDR1 MGHDK and CDR2 SYGVNS. V lost 5 bases, J lost 3 bases, and 21 bases lay in between. There are 17 residues in the CDR3. In DNA, the CDR3 is TGTGCCAGCAGTCCACTGTGGACAGATAGCAAGACAGATACGCAGTATTTT. It codes for CASSPLWTDSKTDTQYF.

In DNA form, the CDR3 reads TGTGCCAGCTCACCTACTGCGGGACAATCCTACGAGCAGTACTTC. It is translated as CASSPTAGQSYEQYF. The chain employs TRBV18 and TRBJ2-7; D may be TRBD1 or TRBD2 (6 bases each). This CDR3 region has 15 residues. V lost 3 bases to trimming and J lost 1 base, with 13 bases between them. Germline V gene sequence: CDR1 KGHSH, CDR2 LQKENI.

The V gene is TRBV27, the J gene TRBJ2-1; 8 bases are shared with TRBD2. The V segment lost 2 bases and the J segment 8 bases; nucleotides outside the gene matches: 2. This CDR3 has 13 amino acids. Germline CDR1 and CDR2: MNHEY and SMNVEV (reference sequence). CDR3 coding DNA: TGTGCCAGCAGTTTAGCTAGCGGGTATGAGCAGTTCTTC. Its translation is CASSLASGYEQFF.

For this clonotype: One end of the junction does not line up with germline, which may come from a read error. V is TRBV20-1 and J is TRBJ2-7; weak D call: TRBD2 (6 bases). This CDR3 region has 14 residues. Germline V gene lookup returns CDR1 DFQATT and CDR2 SNEGSKA (reference sequence). The chain's CDR3 is CSAGWGERSCEQYF. CDR3 DNA: TGCAGTGCTGGCTGGGGGGAGCGGTCCTGCGAGCAGTACTTC.

This chain connects TRBV20-1 to TRBJ2-2, with no clear D. V was cut by 7 bases and J by 0 bases, with 9 bases left in between. This CDR3 has 13 residues. The germline CDR1 and CDR2 sequences are DFQATT and SNEGSKA (reference sequence). This CDR3 reads CSVVAANTGELFF. DNA for the CDR3: TGCAGTGTGGTCGCGGCGAACACCGGGGAGCTGTTTTTT.

In its sample, this clonotype was seen a few times. The V call is TRBV2, the J call TRBJ2-1; maybe TRBD1 (6 bases). The CDR3 covers 18 residues. Germline CDR1 and CDR2: SNHLY and FYNNEI. Trimming stripped 6 bases from V and 1 base from J, with 22 bases between. This chain's CDR3 is CASSERYGTPISYNEQFF. The CDR3 DNA follows: TGTGCCAGCAGCGAAAGATACGGGACACCTATTTCCTACAATGAGCAGTTCTTC.

This clonotype was detected only a few times. This rearrangement joins TRBV7-6 to TRBJ2-2, with 9 bases lining up with TRBD2. This CDR3 spans 15 amino acids. Germline CDR1 reads SGHVS; CDR2 reads FNYEAQ. V trimming: 4 bases; J trimming: 4 bases; junction bases outside the gene matches: 4. The CDR3 DNA sequence: TGTGCCAGCAGCTCTCGTAGCGGGAGCACCGGGGAGCTGTTTTTT. It yields the protein CASSSRSGSTGELFF. Drawing the rest from reference TRBV7-6 and TRBJ2-2, the complete variable domain is GAGVSQSPRYKVTKRGQDVALRCDPISGHVSLYWYRQALGQGPEFLTYFNYEAQQDKSGLPNDRFSAERPEGSISTLTIQRTEQRDSAMYRCASSSRSGSTGELFFGEGSRLTVL.

The chain has TRBV20-1 and TRBJ1-5, with D tentatively TRBD1 (5 bases). There are 14 residues in the CDR3. Germline CDR1 is DFQATT and CDR2 is SNEGSKA (reference sequence). V gave up 3 bases and J gave up 2 bases, with 11 bases separating them. The DNA of the CDR3 is TGCAGTGCTAGCCAGGGTGTGGGCAATCAGCCCCAGCATTTT. Protein sequence: CSASQGVGNQPQHF.

The chain has TRBV5-8 and TRBJ2-7, with D tentatively TRBD1 (7 bases). Between the trimmed V and J ends, which lost 0 bases and 2 bases, there was a span of 18 bases. The germline gives CDR1 SGHTS, CDR2 YDEGEE. The CDR3 extends over 17 amino acids. In DNA, the CDR3 is TGTGCCAGCAGCTTGGCCCGGGGGACAGCCCAGACCTACGAGCAGTACTTC. Translation: CASSLARGTAQTYEQYF.

This clonotype turned up a few times. This chain uses TRBV6-1 with TRBJ1-2; 7 bases align to TRBD1. With 6 bases clipped from V and 5 bases from J, the junction kept 9 bases outside the gene matches. CDR1 MNHNS and CDR2 SASEGT come from the germline V gene. The CDR3 is 14 residues long. The CDR3 DNA follows: TGTGCCAGCAGCCGACAGGGAGCATTATATGGCTACACCTTC. The encoded protein is CASSRQGALYGYTF.

In this sample, this clonotype turned up many times. The V and J genes are TRBV7-8 and TRBJ1-5; weak D call: TRBD1 (6 bases). Germline loops: CDR1 SGHVS, CDR2 FQNEAQ. This CDR3 has 14 residues. V gave up 1 base and J gave up 7 bases, with 11 bases separating them. Here the CDR3 reads CASSLVYRDQPQHF. In nucleotides, the CDR3 is TGTGCCAGCAGCTTAGTCTACAGGGACCAGCCCCAGCATTTT.

This clonotype was counted a few times. The chain carries TRBV5-1 and TRBJ1-1, with D perhaps TRBD1 (6 bases). V was clipped by 3 bases and J by 7 bases, with 13 bases between them. From germline, CDR1 is SGHRS and CDR2 YFSETQ. The CDR3 loop spans 13 amino acids. The chain's CDR3 is CASSSKMDSEAFF. The CDR3, as DNA: TGCGCCAGCAGCTCAAAGATGGACAGTGAAGCTTTCTTT.

V usage is TRBV6-6 and J usage is TRBJ1-1, with D unresolved. Trimming took 5 bases from V and 7 from J, leaving 11 bases between them. The germline CDR1 and CDR2 sequences are MNHNY and SVGAGI (reference sequence). The CDR3 contains 12 residues. The CDR3 spells CASSDIVIEAFF. CDR3 nucleotide sequence: TGTGCCAGCAGTGACATAGTTATTGAAGCTTTCTTT.

The CDR3 protein is CASSLAQGLAGADEQFF. CDR3 DNA: TGTGCCAGCAGCTTAGCCCAGGGGCTAGCGGGAGCAGATGAGCAGTTCTTC. The V and J genes are TRBV7-6 and TRBJ2-1, with 10 nucleotides matching TRBD2. This CDR3 has 17 amino acids. After removal of 0 bases from V and 8 bases from J, the junction contained 10 bases not matched to a gene. Germline assignment: CDR1 SGHVS and CDR2 FNYEAQ.